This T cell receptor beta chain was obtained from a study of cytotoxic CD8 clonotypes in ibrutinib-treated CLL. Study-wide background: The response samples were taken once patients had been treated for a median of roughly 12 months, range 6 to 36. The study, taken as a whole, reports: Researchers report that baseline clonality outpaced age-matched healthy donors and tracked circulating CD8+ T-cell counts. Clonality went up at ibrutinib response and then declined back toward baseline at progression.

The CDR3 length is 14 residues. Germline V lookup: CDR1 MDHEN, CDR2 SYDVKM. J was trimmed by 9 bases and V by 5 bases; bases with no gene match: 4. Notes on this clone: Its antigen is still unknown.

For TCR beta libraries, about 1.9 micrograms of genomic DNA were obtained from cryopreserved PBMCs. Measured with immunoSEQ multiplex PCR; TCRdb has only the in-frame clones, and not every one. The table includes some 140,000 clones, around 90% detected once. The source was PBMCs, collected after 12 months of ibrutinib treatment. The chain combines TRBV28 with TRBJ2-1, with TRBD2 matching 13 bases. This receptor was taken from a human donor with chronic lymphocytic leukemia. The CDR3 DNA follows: TGTGCCAGCAGTATAGGACTAGCGGGAGTTGAGCAGTTCTTC. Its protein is CASSIGLAGVEQFF.